The clone carrying this T cell receptor (beta chain) was seen just once. Its specificity is unknown. This entry comes from a study of T cells in Graves' hyperthyroidism and ophthalmopathy. Whole-study results and caveats: Expanded thyroid clonotypes (above 0.001) were mostly also found in blood. The model made its ophthalmopathy prediction, and onset followed a median approximately 6 months later.

Ophthalmopathy cases scored 3 or more on the Clinical Activity Score and 4 or more on NOSPECS grade, with duration below 3 months. Using around 10 ml of fresh peripheral blood, PBMCs were prepared. The CDR3 has 17 residues. Germline CDR1 is MGHRA and CDR2 is YSYEKL. Trimming removed 0 bases at V and 8 bases at J, with 22 bases between. The source material, RNA transcripts, was used to amplify TCR beta CDR3 regions. The HTBI primer set served for first-round RT-PCR of the TCR CDR3. TCRdb processed the multiplex PCR reads anew with MiXCR; each CDR3 protein has one entry. Of approximately 600,000 distinct CDR3 sequences detected, roughly 20% appear once; the ten largest clones hold more than 30%.

The TCR was taken from a man younger than 40 with Graves' ophthalmopathy. Sequencing used blood. The chain is built from TRBV4-1 and TRBJ1-2; the D gene is possibly TRBD1 (5 bases). CDR3 coding DNA: TGCGCCAGCAGCCAAGACGGGGAGGGGCGCTATAAGGACGGCTACACCTTC. Translation gives CASSQDGEGRYKDGYTF.